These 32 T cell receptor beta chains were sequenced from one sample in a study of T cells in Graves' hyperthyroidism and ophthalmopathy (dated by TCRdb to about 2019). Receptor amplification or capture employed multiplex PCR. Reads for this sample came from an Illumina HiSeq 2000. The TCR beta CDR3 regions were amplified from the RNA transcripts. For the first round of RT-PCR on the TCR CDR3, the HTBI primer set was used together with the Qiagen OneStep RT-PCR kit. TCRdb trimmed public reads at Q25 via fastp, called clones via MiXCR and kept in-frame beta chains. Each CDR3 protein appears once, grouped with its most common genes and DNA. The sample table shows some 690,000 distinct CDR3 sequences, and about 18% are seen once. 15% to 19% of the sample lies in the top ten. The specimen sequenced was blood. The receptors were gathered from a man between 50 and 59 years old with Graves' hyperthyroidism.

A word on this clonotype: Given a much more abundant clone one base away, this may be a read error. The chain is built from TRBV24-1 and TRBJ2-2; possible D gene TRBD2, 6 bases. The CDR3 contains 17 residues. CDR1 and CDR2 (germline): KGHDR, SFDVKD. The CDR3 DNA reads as TGTGCCACCGGTGATTTGCGGGGTCAGGGCGGCACCGGGGAGCTGTTTTTT. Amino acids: CATGDLRGQGGTGELFF.

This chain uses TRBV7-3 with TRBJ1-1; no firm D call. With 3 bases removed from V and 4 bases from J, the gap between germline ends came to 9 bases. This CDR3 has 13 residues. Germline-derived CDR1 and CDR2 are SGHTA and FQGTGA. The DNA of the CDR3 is TGTGCCAGCAGCTTTGGGGAGGCCACTGAAGCTTTCTTT. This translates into CASSFGEATEAFF. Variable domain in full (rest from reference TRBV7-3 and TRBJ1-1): GAGVSQTPSNKVTEKGKYVELRCDPISGHTALYWYRQSLGQGPEFLIYFQGTGAADDSGLPNDRFFAVRPEGSVSTLKIQRTERGDSAVYLCASSFGEATEAFFGQGTRLTVV.

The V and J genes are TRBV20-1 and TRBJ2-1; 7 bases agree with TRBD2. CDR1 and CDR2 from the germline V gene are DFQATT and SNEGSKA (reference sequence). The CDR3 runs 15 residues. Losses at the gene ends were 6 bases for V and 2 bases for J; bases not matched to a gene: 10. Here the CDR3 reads CSAPRRAGPYNEQFF. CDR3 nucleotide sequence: TGCAGTGCCCCGAGGAGAGCGGGACCCTACAATGAGCAGTTCTTC.

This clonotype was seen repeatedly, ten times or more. DNA for the CDR3: TGTGCCAGCAGCTTAGCGAGACTAGCGGTCTACAATGAGCAGTTCTTC. Residues: CASSLARLAVYNEQFF. The genes are TRBV7-8 and TRBJ2-1; 9 bases line up with TRBD2. V dropped 0 bases and J dropped 3; count of bases not matched to a gene: 3. The CDR3 loop spans 16 amino acids. CDR1 and CDR2 from the germline V gene are SGHVS and FQNEAQ.

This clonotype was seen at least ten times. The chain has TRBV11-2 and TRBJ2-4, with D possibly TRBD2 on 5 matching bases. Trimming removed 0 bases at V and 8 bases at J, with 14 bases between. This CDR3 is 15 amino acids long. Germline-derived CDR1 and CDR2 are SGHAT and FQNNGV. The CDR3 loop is CASSLERGWVDIQYF. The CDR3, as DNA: TGTGCCAGCAGCTTAGAACGCGGGTGGGTTGACATTCAGTACTTC.

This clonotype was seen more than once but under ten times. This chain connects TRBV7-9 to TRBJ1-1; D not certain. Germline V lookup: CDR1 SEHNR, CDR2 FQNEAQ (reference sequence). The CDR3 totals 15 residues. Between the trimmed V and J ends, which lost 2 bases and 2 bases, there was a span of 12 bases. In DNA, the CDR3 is TGTGCCAGCAGCTTATCTGTAGGTGTAAACACTGAAGCTTTCTTT. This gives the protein CASSLSVGVNTEAFF.

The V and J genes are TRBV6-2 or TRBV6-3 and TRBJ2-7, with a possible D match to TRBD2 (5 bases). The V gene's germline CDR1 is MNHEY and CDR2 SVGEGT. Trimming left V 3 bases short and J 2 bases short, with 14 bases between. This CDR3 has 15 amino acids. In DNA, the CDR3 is TGTGCCAGCAGTTATGAACGGGGTGCTCCCTACGAGCAGTACTTC. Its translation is CASSYERGAPYEQYF.

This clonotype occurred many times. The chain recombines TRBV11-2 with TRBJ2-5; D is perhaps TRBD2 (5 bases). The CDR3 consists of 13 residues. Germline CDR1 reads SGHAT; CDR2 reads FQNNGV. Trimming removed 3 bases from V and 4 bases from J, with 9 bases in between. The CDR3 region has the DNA TGTGCCAGCAGCTTGAGGGTCCGAGAGACCCAGTACTTC. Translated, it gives CASSLRVRETQYF.

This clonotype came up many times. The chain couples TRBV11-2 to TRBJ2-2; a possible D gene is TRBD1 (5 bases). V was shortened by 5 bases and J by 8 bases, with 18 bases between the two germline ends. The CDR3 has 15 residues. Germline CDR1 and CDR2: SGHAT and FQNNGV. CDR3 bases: TGTGCCAGCAGCCCAGGACACGCTCAGGTTGGGGAGCTGTTTTTT. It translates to CASSPGHAQVGELFF.

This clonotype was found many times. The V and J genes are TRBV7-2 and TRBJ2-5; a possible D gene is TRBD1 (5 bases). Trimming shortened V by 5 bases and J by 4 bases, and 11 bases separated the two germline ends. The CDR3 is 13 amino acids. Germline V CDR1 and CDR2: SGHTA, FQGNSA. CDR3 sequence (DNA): TGTGCCAGCAGCGTACAGGTGTTAGAGACCCAGTACTTC. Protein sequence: CASSVQVLETQYF.

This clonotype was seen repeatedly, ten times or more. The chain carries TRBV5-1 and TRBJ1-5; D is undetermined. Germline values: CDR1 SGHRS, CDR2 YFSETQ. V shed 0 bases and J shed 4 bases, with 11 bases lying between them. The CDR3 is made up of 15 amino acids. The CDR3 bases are TGCGCCAGCAGCTTGGATCCCCAGGCAAATCAGCCCCAGCATTTT. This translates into CASSLDPQANQPQHF.

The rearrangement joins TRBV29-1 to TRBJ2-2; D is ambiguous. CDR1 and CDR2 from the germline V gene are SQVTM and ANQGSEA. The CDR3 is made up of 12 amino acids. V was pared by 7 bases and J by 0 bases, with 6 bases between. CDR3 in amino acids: CSGLTNTGELFF. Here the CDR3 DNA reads TGCAGCGGACTGACGAACACCGGGGAGCTGTTTTTT.

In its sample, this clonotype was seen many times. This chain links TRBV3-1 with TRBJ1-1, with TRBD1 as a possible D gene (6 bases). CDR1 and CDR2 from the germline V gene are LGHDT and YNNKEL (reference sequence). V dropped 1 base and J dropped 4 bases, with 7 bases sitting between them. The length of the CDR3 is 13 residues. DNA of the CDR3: TGTGCCAGCAGCCAAGTAGGGGGCACTGAAGCTTTCTTT. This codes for CASSQVGGTEAFF. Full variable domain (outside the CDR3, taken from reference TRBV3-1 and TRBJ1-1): DTAVSQTPKYLVTQMGNDKSIKCEQNLGHDTMYWYKQDSKKFLKIMFSYNNKELIINETVPNRFSPKSPDKAHLNLHINSLELGDSAVYFCASSQVGGTEAFFGQGTRLTVV.

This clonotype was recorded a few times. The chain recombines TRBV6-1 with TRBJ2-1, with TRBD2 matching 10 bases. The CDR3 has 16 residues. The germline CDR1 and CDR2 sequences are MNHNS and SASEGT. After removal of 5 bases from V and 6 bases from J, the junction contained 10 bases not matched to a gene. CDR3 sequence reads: CASSITGTSALNEQFF. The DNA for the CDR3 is TGTGCCAGCAGTATTACCGGGACTAGCGCTCTCAATGAGCAGTTCTTC.

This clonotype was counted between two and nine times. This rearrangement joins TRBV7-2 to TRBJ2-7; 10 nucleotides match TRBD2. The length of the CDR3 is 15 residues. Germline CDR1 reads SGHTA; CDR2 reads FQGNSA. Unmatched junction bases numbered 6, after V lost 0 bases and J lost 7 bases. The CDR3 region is CASSLAPLAGGEQYF. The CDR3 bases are TGTGCCAGCAGCTTAGCCCCTTTAGCGGGAGGAGAGCAGTACTTC. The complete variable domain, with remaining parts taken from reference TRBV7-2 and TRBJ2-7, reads GAGVSQSPSNKVTEKGKDVELRCDPISGHTALYWYRQSLGQGLEFLIYFQGNSAPDKSGLPSDRFSAERTGGSVSTLTIQRTQQEDSAVYLCASSLAPLAGGEQYFGPGTRLTVT.

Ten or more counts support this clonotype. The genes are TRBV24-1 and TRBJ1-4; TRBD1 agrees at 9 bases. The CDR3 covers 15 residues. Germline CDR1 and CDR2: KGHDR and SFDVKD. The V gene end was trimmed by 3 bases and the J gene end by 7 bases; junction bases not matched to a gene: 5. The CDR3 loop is CATSDTQGAGEKLFF. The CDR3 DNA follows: TGTGCCACCAGTGATACACAGGGGGCGGGTGAAAAACTGTTTTTT.

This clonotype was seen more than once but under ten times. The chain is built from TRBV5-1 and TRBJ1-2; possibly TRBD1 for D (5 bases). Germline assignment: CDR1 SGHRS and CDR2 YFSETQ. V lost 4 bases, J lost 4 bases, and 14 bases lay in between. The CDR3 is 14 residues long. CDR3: CASSVTDSLYGYTF. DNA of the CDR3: TGCGCCAGCAGCGTGACAGACTCTCTCTATGGCTACACCTTC.

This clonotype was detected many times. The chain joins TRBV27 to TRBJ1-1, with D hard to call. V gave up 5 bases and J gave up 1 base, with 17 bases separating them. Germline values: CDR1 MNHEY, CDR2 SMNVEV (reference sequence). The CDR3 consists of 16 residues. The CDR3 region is CASSPVDGLGNTEAFF. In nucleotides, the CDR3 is TGTGCCAGCAGTCCCGTGGACGGTTTAGGGAACACTGAAGCTTTCTTT.

The CDR3 DNA reads as TGTGCCAGCAGACAGGGGGCTGGGACAGATACGCAGTATTTT. Translation: CASRQGAGTDTQYF. This chain uses TRBV7-2 with TRBJ2-3; 9 bases agree with TRBD1. The J segment lost 3 bases and the V segment lost 6 bases, leaving 4 bases of the junction unmatched. This CDR3 has 14 amino acids. Germline loops: CDR1 SGHTA, CDR2 FQGNSA.

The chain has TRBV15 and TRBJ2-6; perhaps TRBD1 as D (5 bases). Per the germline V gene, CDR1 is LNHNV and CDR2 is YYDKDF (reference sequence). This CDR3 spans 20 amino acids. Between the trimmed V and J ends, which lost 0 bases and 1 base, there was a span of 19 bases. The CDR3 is CATSRDLFAGKGSGANVLTF. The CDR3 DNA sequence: TGTGCCACCAGCAGAGATCTTTTCGCAGGGAAAGGGTCTGGGGCCAACGTCCTGACTTTC.

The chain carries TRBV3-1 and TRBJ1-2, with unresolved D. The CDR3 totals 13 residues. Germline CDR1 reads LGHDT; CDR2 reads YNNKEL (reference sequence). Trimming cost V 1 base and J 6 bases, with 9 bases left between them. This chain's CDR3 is CASSQVGLDGYTF. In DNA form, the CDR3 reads TGTGCCAGCAGCCAAGTTGGGTTGGATGGCTACACCTTC.

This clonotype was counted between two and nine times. The CDR3 bases are TGTGCCAGCAGGGGAGGAGGGGAGATCTCCTACGAGCAGTACTTC. Its translation is CASRGGGEISYEQYF. The rearrangement links TRBV28 to TRBJ2-7; D perhaps matches TRBD2 (6 bases). Between the trimmed V and J ends, which lost 6 bases and 0 bases, there was a span of 15 bases. This CDR3 spans 15 amino acids. Germline-derived CDR1 and CDR2 are MDHEN and SYDVKM.

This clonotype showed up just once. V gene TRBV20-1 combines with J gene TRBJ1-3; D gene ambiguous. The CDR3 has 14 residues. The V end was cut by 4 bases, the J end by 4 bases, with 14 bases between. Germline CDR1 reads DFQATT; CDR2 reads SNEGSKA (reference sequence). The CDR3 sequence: CSATDPTMGNTIYF. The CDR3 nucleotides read TGCAGTGCTACGGACCCCACCATGGGAAACACCATATATTTT.

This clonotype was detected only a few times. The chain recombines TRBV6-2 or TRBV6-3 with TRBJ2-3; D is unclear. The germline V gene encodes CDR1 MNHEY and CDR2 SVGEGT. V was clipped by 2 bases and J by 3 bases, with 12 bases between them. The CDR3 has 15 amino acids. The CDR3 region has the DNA TGTGCCAGCAGTTACGTTGTCCTCGCGACAGATACGCAGTATTTT. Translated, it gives CASSYVVLATDTQYF.

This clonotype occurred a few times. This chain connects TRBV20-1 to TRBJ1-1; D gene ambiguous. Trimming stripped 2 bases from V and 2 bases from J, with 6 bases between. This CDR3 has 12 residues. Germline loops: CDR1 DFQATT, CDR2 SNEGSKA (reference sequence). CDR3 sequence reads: CSARRVNTEAFF. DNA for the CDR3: TGCAGTGCTAGAAGAGTCAACACTGAAGCTTTCTTT.

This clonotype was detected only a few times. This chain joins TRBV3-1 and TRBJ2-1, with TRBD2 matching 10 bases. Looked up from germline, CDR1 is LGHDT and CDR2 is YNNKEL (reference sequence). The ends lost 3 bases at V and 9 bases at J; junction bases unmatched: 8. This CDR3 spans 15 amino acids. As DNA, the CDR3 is TGTGCCAGCAGCCACCGCCCTAGCGGGAGTCTTGAGCAGTTCTTC. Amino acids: CASSHRPSGSLEQFF.

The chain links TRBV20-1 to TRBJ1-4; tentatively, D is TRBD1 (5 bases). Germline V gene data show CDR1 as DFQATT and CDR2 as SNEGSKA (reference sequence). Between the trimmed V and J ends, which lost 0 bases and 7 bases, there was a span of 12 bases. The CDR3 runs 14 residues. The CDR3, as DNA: TGCAGTGCTAGAGATGAGGGGAGAGGTGAAAAACTGTTTTTT. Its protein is CSARDEGRGEKLFF.

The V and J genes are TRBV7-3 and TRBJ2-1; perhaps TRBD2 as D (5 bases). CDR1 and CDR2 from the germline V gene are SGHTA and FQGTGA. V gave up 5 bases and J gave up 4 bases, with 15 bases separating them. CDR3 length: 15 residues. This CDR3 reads CASSLAGIAYNEQFF. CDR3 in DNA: TGTGCCAGCAGCCTTGCCGGGATCGCGTACAATGAGCAGTTCTTC.

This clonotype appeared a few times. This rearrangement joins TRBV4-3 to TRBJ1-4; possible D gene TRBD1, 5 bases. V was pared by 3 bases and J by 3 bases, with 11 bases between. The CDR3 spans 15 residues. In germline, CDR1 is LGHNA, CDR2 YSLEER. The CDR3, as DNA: TGCGCCAGCAGCCACATGGGGGGGGCTAATGAAAAACTGTTTTTT. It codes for CASSHMGGANEKLFF.

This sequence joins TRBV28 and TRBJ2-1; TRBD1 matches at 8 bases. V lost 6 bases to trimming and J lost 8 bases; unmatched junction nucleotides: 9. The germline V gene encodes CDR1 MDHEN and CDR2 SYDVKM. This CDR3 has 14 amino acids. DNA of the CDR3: TGTGCCAGCAGGTTGGACAGGGAATACGATGAGCAGTTCTTC. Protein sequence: CASRLDREYDEQFF.

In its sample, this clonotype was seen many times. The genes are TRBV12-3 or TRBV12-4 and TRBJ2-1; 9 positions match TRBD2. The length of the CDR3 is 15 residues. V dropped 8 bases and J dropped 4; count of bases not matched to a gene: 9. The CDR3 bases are TGTGCCAGCGTCGGGACTAGCTTGGGGTACAATGAGCAGTTCTTC. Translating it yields CASVGTSLGYNEQFF.

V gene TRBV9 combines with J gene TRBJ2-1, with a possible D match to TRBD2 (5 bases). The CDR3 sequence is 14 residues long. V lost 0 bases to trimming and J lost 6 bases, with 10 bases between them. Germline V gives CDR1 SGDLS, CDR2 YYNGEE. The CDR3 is CASSVGEYRNEQFF. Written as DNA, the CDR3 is TGTGCCAGCAGCGTAGGGGAGTACCGCAATGAGCAGTTCTTC.